This T cell receptor beta chain was documented in a study of T cells in Graves' hyperthyroidism and ophthalmopathy. At the level of the study: At the time of initial diagnosis and before any treatment, peripheral blood was collected.

TCR beta CDR3 region amplification was performed from RNA transcripts. TCR CDR3 regions were first amplified by RT-PCR with HTBI primers. TCRdb analysed the multiplex PCR reads with MiXCR anew, one entry per CDR3 protein. The sample shows about 290,000 distinct CDR3 sequences, roughly 19% of them seen only once. It was 10 ml of fresh peripheral blood that supplied the PBMCs. Concerning this clonotype: The antigen is undetermined.

Study conclusions and caveats: Also found in blood were most expanded thyroid clonotypes above 0.001. Model predictions of ophthalmopathy came a median around 6.5 months before onset.

Trimming cost V 3 bases and J 2 bases; bases outside gene matches: 9. The germline CDR1 and CDR2 sequences are LGHDT and YNNKEL (reference sequence). The CDR3 has 16 residues. Sequenced material: blood. The TCR originated in a man aged 50-59 years with Graves' ophthalmopathy. The V and J genes are TRBV3-1 and TRBJ1-2; 7 bases agree with TRBD1. The CDR3 DNA is TGTGCCAGCAGCCACAGCGTTAACAGGGGAAACTATGGCTACACCTTC. Translation: CASSHSVNRGNYGYTF.